This section outlines one T cell receptor (beta chain) sequence together with its context. What it binds is not known. This CDR3 has 15 residues. The germline V and J ends were trimmed by 5 bases and 4 bases, with 18 bases remaining between them. Germline values: CDR1 SEHNR, CDR2 FQNEAQ (reference sequence). With 60 Vbeta and 13 Jbeta primers, the PCR was carried out. Libraries were prepared by immunoSEQ multiplex PCR; TCRdb keeps only in-frame clonotypes and omits some of them. The sample contains about 150,000 clones, nearly 80% of which appear only once. The sample originates from a study of cytomegalovirus exposure and HLA in healthy donors. Notes on the study in general: Earlier results showed most TCR beta V segments being productive about 90% or about 30% of the time.

Sequencing input: PBMCs. J is TRBJ2-7 and V is TRBV7-9, with a weak D call TRBD1 (6 bases). The sequence derives from a man younger than 40 in good health and CMV-seropositive. The CDR3 sequence is CASSGETGDLYEQYF. The CDR3 DNA is TGTGCCAGCAGCGGGGAGACAGGTGATTTGTACGAGCAGTACTTC.